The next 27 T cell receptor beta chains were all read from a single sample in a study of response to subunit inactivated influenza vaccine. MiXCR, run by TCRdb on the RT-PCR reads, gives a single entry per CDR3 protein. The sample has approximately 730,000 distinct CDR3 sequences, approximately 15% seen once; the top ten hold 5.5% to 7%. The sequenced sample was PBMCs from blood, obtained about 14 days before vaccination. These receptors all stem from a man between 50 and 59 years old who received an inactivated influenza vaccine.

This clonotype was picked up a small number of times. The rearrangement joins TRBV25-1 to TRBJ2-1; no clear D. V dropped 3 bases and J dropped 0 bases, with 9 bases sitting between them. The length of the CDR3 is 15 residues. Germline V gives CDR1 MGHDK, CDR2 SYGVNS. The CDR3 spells CASSELKSSYNEQFF. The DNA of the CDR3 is TGTGCCAGCAGTGAGCTGAAGAGCTCCTACAATGAGCAGTTCTTC.

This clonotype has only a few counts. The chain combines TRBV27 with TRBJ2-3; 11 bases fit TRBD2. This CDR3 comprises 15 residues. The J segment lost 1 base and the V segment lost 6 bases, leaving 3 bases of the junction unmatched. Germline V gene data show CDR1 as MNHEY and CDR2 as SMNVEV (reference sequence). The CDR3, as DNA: TGTGCCAGCAGAGAACTAGCGGGGGGCACAGATACGCAGTATTTT. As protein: CASRELAGGTDTQYF.

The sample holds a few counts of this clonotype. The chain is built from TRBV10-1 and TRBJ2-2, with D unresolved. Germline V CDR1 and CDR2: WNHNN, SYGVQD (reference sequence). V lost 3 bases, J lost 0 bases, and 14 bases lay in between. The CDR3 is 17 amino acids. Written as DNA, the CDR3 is TGCGCCAGCAGTGATTTATGGGAACATTCGAACACCGGGGAGCTGTTTTTT. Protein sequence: CASSDLWEHSNTGELFF.

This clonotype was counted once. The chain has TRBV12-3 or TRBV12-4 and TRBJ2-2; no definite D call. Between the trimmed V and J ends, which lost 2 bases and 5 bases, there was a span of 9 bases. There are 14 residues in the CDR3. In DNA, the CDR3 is TGTGCCAGCAGTTTAACCATTGTTACCGGGGAGCTGTTTTTT. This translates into CASSLTIVTGELFF.

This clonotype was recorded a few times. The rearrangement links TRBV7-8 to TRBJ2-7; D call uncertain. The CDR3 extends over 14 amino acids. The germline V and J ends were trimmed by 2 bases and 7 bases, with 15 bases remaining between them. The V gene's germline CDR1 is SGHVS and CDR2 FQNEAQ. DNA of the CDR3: TGTGCCAGCAGCTTATACCAGGACCAGAGGGAGCAGTACTTC. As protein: CASSLYQDQREQYF.

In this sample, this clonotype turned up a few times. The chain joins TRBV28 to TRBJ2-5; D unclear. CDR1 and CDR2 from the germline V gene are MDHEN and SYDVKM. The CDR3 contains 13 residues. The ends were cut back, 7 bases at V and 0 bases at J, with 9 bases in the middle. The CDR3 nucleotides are TGTGCCAGCAAACAGATGTACCAAGAGACCCAGTACTTC. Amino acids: CASKQMYQETQYF.

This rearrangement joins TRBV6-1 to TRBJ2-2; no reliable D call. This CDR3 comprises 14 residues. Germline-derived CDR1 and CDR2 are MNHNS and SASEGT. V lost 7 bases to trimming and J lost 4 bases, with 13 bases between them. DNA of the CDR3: TGTGCCAGCAATGTAAGGCTTATCACCGGGGAGCTGTTTTTT. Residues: CASNVRLITGELFF.

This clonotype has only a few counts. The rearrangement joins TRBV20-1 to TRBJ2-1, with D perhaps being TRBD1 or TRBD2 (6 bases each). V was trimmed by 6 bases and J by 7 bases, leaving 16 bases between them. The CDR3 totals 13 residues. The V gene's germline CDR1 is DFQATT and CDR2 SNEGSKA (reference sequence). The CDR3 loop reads CSAYSLGGNEQFF. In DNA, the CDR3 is TGCAGTGCCTACTCACTAGGGGGGAATGAGCAGTTCTTC.

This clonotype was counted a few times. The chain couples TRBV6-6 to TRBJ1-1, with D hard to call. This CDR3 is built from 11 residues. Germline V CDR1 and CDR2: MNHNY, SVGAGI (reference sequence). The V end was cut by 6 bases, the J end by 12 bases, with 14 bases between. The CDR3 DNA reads TGTGCCAGCAGCCCTGGCCGGGCAACTTTCTTT. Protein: CASSPGRATFF.

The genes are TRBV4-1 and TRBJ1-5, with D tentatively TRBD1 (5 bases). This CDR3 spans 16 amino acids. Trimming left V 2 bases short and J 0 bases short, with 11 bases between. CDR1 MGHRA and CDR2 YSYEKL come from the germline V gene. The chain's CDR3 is CASSQRQGYSNQPQHF. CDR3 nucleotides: TGCGCCAGCAGCCAACGCCAGGGATATAGCAATCAGCCCCAGCATTTT.

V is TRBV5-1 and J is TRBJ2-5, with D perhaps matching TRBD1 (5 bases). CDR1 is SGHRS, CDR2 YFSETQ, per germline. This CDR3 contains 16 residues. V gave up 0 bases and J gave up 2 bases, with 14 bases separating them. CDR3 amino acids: CASSLGGTGPQETQYF. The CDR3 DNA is TGCGCCAGCAGCTTGGGGGGAACAGGACCGCAAGAGACCCAGTACTTC.

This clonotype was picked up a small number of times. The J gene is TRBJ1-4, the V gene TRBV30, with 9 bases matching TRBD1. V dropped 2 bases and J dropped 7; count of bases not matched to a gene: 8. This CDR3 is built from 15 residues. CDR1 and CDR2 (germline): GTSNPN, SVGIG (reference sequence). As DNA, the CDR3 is TGTGCCTGGAGTCCTCCGGGACAGGGTATTGAAAAACTGTTTTTT. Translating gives CAWSPPGQGIEKLFF. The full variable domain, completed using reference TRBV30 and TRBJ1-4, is SQTIHQWPATLVQPVGSPLSLECTVEGTSNPNLYWYRQAAGRGLQLLFYSVGIGQISSEVPQNLSASRPQDRQFILSSKKLLLSDSGFYLCAWSPPGQGIEKLFFGSGTQLSVL.

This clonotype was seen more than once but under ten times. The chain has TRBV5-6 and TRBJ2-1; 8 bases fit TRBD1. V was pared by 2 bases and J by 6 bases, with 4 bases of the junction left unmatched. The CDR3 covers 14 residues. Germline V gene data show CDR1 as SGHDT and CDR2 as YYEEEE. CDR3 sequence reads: CASSLQGVVNEQFF. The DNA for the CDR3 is TGTGCCAGCAGCTTACAGGGGGTGGTCAATGAGCAGTTCTTC.

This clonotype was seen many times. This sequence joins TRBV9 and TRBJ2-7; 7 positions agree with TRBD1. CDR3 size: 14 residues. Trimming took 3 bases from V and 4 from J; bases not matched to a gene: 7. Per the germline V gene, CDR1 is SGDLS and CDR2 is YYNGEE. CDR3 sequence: CASSGQDRIYEQYF. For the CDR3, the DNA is TGTGCCAGCAGCGGTCAGGACAGGATATACGAGCAGTACTTC.

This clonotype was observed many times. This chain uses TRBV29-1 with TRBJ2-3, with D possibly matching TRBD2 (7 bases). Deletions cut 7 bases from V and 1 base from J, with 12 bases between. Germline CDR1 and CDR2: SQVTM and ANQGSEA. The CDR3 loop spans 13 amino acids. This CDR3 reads CSAGGQGTDTQYF. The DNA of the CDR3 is TGCAGCGCCGGGGGGCAGGGCACAGATACGCAGTATTTT.

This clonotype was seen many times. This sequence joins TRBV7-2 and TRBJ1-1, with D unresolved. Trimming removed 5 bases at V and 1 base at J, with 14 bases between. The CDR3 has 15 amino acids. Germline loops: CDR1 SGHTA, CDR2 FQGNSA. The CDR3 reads CASSLGPVGNTEAFF. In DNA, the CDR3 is TGTGCCAGCAGCCTAGGACCGGTGGGGAACACTGAAGCTTTCTTT. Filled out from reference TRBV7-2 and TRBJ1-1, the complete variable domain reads GAGVSQSPSNKVTEKGKDVELRCDPISGHTALYWYRQSLGQGLEFLIYFQGNSAPDKSGLPSDRFSAERTGGSVSTLTIQRTQQEDSAVYLCASSLGPVGNTEAFFGQGTRLTVV.

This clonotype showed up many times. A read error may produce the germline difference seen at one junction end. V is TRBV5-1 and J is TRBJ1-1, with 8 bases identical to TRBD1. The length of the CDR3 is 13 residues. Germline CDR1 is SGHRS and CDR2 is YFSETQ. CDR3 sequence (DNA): TGTGCCAGCAGCCTTTACAGGGGGACTGAAGCTTTCTTT. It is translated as CASSLYRGTEAFF. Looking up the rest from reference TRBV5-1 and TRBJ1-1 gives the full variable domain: KAGVTQTPRYLIKTRGQQVTLSCSPISGHRSVSWYQQTPGQGLQFLFEYFSETQRNKGNFPGRFSGRQFSNSRSEMNVSTLELGDSALYLCASSLYRGTEAFFGQGTRLTVV.

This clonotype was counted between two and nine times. CDR3 nucleotides: TGTGCCAGCAGTTACTCGCCCGGGGGCGGGACTGAAGCTTTCTTT. The encoded protein is CASSYSPGGGTEAFF. J is TRBJ1-1 and V is TRBV6-5, with D possibly TRBD1 on 6 matching bases. CDR1 MNHEY and CDR2 SVGAGI come from the germline V gene. V lost 0 bases to trimming and J lost 5 bases, with 13 bases between them. The CDR3 runs 15 residues.

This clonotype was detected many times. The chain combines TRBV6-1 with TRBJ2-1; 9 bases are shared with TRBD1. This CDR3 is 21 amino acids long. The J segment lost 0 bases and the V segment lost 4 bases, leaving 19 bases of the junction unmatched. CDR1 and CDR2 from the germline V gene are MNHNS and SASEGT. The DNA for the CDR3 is TGTGCCAGCAGTGTCACATCGAGACAGGGGGTCTCTCCCAGCTCCTACAATGAGCAGTTCTTC. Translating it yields CASSVTSRQGVSPSSYNEQFF.

The CDR3 DNA sequence: TGTGCCAGCAGCCTCGGACAGGGGGTGAAGACCCAGTACTTC. This gives the protein CASSLGQGVKTQYF. J is TRBJ2-5 and V is TRBV12-3 or TRBV12-4, with 10 bases aligning to TRBD1. V shed 6 bases, J shed 6 bases, and the junction held 7 bases outside the gene matches. The CDR3 runs 14 residues.

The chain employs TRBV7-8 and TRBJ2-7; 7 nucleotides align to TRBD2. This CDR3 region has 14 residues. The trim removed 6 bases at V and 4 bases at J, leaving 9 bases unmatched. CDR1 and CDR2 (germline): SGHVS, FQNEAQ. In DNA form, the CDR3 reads TGTGCCAGCAGTGGGCCTCTAGCGGAATACGAGCAGTACTTC. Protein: CASSGPLAEYEQYF.

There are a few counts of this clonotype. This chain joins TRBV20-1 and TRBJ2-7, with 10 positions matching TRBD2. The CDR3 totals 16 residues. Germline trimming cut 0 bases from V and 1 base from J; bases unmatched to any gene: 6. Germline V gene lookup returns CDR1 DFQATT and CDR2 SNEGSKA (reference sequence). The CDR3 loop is CSARDQWTSGSYEQYF. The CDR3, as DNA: TGCAGTGCTAGAGATCAATGGACTAGCGGTTCCTACGAGCAGTACTTC.

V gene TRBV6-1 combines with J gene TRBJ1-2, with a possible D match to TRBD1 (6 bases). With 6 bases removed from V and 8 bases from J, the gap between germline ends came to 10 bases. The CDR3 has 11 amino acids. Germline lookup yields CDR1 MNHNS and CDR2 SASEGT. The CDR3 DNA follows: TGTGCCAGCAGGAAGGGGGAGGGCTACACCTTC. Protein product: CASRKGEGYTF.

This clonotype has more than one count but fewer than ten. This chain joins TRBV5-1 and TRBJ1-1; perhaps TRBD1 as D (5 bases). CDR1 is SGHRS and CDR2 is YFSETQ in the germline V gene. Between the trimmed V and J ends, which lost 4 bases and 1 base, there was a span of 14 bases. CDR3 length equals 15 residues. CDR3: CASSALQARNTEAFF. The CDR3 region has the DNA TGCGCCAGCAGCGCATTACAGGCCCGGAACACTGAAGCTTTCTTT.

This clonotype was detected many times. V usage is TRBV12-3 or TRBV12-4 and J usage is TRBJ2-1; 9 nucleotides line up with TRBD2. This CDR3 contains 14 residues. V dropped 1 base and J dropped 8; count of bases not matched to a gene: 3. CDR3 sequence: CASSLGGGADEQFF. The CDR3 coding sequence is TGTGCCAGCAGTTTAGGCGGGGGGGCCGATGAGCAGTTCTTC.

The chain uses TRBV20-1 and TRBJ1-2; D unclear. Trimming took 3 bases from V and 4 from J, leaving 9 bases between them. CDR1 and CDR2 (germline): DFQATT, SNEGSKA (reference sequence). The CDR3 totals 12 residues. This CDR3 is CSASTASYGYTF. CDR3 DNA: TGCAGTGCTAGTACCGCTTCCTATGGCTACACCTTC.

The CDR3 loop is CSVRGLAGVGYQETQYF. The CDR3 nucleotides are TGCAGCGTCCGCGGACTAGCGGGAGTTGGCTACCAAGAGACCCAGTACTTC. J is TRBJ2-5 and V is TRBV29-1, with 13 bases matching TRBD2. The junction had 10 bases not matched to a gene; V was cut back by 6 bases and J by 0 bases. Germline V gene sequence: CDR1 SQVTM, CDR2 ANQGSEA. The CDR3 covers 17 residues. Full variable domain (rest looked up from reference TRBV29-1 and TRBJ2-5): SAVISQKPSRDICQRGTSLTIQCQVDSQVTMMFWYRQQPGQSLTLIATANQGSEATYESGFVIDKFPISRPNLTFSTLTVSNMSPEDSSIYLCSVRGLAGVGYQETQYFGPGTRLLVL.